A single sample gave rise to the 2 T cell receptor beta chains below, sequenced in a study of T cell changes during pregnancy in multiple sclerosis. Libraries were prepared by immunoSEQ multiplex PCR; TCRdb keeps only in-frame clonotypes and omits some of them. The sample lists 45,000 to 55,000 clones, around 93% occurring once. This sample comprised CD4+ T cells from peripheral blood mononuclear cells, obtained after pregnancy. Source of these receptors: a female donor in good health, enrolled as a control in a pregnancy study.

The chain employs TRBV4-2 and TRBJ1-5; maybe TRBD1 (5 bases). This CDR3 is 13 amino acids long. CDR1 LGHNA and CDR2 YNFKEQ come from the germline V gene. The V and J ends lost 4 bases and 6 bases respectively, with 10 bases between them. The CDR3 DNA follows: TGTGCCAGCAGCCCACCTCAGGGTCAGCCCCAGCATTTT. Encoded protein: CASSPPQGQPQHF.

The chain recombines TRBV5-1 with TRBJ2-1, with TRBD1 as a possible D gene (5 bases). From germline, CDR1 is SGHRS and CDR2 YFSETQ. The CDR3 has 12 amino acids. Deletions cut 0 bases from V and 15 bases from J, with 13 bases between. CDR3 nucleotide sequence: TGCGCCAGCAGCTTGGATTTCAGGGTACTGTTCTTC. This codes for CASSLDFRVLFF. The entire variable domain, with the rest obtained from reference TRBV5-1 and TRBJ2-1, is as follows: KAGVTQTPRYLIKTRGQQVTLSCSPISGHRSVSWYQQTPGQGLQFLFEYFSETQRNKGNFPGRFSGRQFSNSRSEMNVSTLELGDSALYLCASSLDFRVLFFGPGTRLTVL.